Listed below are T cell receptor beta chains from one sample, sequenced in a study of T cells in Graves' hyperthyroidism and ophthalmopathy. TCRdb processed the multiplex PCR reads anew with MiXCR; each CDR3 protein has one entry. The profile shows under 350,000 distinct CDR3 sequences, around 23% of them singletons. The sample consisted of blood. These receptors were taken from a woman between 45 and 60 years old with Graves' hyperthyroidism. CDR3s include the opening cysteine and the closing phenylalanine or tryptophan. D genes are given only for firm matches. Size is stated for part of the rows, as once, few or many counts, or as a class when the clone is expanded.

CDR3 DNA: TGTGCCAGCAGCGCAAGTCCCCTTTACGAGCAGTACTTC
CDR3 protein: CASSASPLYEQYF
clone size: many
J gene: TRBJ2-7
D gene: -
V gene: TRBV7-9

CDR3 DNA: TGTGCCAGCCGATCCGACAGGGACGGCTACACCTTC
CDR3 protein: CASRSDRDGYTF
clone size: -
J gene: TRBJ1-2
D gene: TRBD1
V gene: TRBV6-1

CDR3 DNA: TGTGCCAGCAGTCAGGGGGCCACCGGGGAGCTGTTTTTT
CDR3 protein: CASSQGATGELFF
clone size: -
J gene: TRBJ2-2
D gene: TRBD1
V gene: TRBV2

CDR3 DNA: TGTGCCAGCACCCTACGCAGTAGCATAGAGACCCAGTACTTC
CDR3 protein: CASTLRSSIETQYF
clone size: many
J gene: TRBJ2-5
D gene: -
V gene: TRBV2

CDR3 DNA: TGTGCCAGCAGAACAGGGCCGGGGGATGAAAAACTGTTTTTT
CDR3 protein: CASRTGPGDEKLFF
clone size: -
J gene: TRBJ1-4
D gene: -
V gene: TRBV7-8

CDR3 DNA: TGTGCCAGCAGCTTCGGGGGAGGGCGATTGGGTGAGCAGTTCTTC
CDR3 protein: CASSFGGGRLGEQFF
clone size: -
J gene: TRBJ2-1
D gene: TRBD2
V gene: TRBV7-2

CDR3 DNA: TGTGCCAGCAGTTTTTTTCCCCGACAGCAAGAAGATACGCAGTATTTT
CDR3 protein: CASSFFPRQQEDTQYF
clone size: many
J gene: TRBJ2-3
D gene: -
V gene: TRBV27

CDR3 DNA: TGCGCCAGCAGCTTGGATTCCAAGATTGCGGGTGGCTACACCTTC
CDR3 protein: CASSLDSKIAGGYTF
clone size: few
J gene: TRBJ1-2
D gene: -
V gene: TRBV5-1

CDR3 DNA: TGTGCCAGCAGCCGCGGGGACTCCTTGGGTGAGCAGTTCTTC
CDR3 protein: CASSRGDSLGEQFF
clone size: many
J gene: TRBJ2-1
D gene: -
V gene: TRBV7-3

CDR3 DNA: TGTGCCTGGAACGGGGACATGAACACTGAAGCTTTCTTT
CDR3 protein: CAWNGDMNTEAFF
clone size: -
J gene: TRBJ1-1
D gene: -
V gene: TRBV30

CDR3 DNA: TGTGCCAGCAGCTTCCTGACAGGGAGTGTCTACAATGAGCAGTTCTTC
CDR3 protein: CASSFLTGSVYNEQFF
clone size: once
J gene: TRBJ2-1
D gene: TRBD1
V gene: TRBV7-3

CDR3 DNA: TGCAGTGCTAGGGTTTTAGTGCGGGCAGGGAACAATCAGCCCCAGCATTTT
CDR3 protein: CSARVLVRAGNNQPQHF
clone size: few
J gene: TRBJ1-5
D gene: -
V gene: TRBV20-1

CDR3 DNA: TGCGCCAGCAGCTCAGGGCTAGCGGGAGGGTTCGATGAGCAGTTCTTC
CDR3 protein: CASSSGLAGGFDEQFF
clone size: many
J gene: TRBJ2-1
D gene: TRBD2
V gene: TRBV5-1

CDR3 DNA: TGTGCCAGCAGTGATATAGGACCTAGCAATCAGCCCCAGCATTTT
CDR3 protein: CASSDIGPSNQPQHF
clone size: many
J gene: TRBJ1-5
D gene: -
V gene: TRBV6-1

CDR3 DNA: TGTGCCAGCAGCACCGATCCAGGGGTTCCAGATACGCAGTATTTT
CDR3 protein: CASSTDPGVPDTQYF
clone size: many
J gene: TRBJ2-3
D gene: -
V gene: TRBV7-3

CDR3 DNA: TGCGCCAGCAGCTCCGCCAAGAGTAGGGTAGAAGGGTCAGATACGCAGTATTTT
CDR3 protein: CASSSAKSRVEGSDTQYF
clone size: -
J gene: TRBJ2-3
D gene: -
V gene: TRBV4-1

CDR3 DNA: TGTGCCACCAGCAGAGATCAGGGGGCAGTCACAGATACGCAGTATTTT
CDR3 protein: CATSRDQGAVTDTQYF
clone size: -
J gene: TRBJ2-3
D gene: TRBD1
V gene: TRBV15

CDR3 DNA: TGTGCCAGCAGCCGATTGGCGGCAGGATTGGGGACCCAGTACTTC
CDR3 protein: CASSRLAAGLGTQYF
clone size: many
J gene: TRBJ2-5
D gene: -
V gene: TRBV11-1

CDR3 DNA: TGTGCCAGCAGTGGGGGGGGCCGTCAAACCGATCAGCCCCAGCATTTT
CDR3 protein: CASSGGGRQTDQPQHF
clone size: many
J gene: TRBJ1-5
D gene: -
V gene: TRBV28

CDR3 DNA: TGCAGCGTTGAATTGCGGAGCTCTGGGGCCAACGTCCTGACTTTC
CDR3 protein: CSVELRSSGANVLTF
clone size: -
J gene: TRBJ2-6
D gene: -
V gene: TRBV29-1

CDR3 DNA: TGTGCCAGCAGTTTAGCAACTAGCGGGATCGGCGAGCAGTACTTC
CDR3 protein: CASSLATSGIGEQYF
clone size: many
J gene: TRBJ2-7
D gene: TRBD2
V gene: TRBV12-3/TRBV12-4

CDR3 DNA: TGCAGTGCTAGGACACCGGGACTAGCGTATGGTGAGCAGTTCTTC
CDR3 protein: CSARTPGLAYGEQFF
clone size: many
J gene: TRBJ2-1
D gene: TRBD2
V gene: TRBV20-1

CDR3 DNA: TGCGCCAGCAGCCAGATACGCACAGGGAGTTCTGGAAACACCATATATTTT
CDR3 protein: CASSQIRTGSSGNTIYF
clone size: -
J gene: TRBJ1-3
D gene: -
V gene: TRBV4-1

CDR3 DNA: TGTGCCACCAGCAGAACCCTAGCGGGAAAAGGCACAGATACGCAGTATTTT
CDR3 protein: CATSRTLAGKGTDTQYF
clone size: many
J gene: TRBJ2-3
D gene: TRBD2
V gene: TRBV15

CDR3 DNA: TGCAGCGTTGGGTGGTCCGGCAGGCCTAGGAACACCGGGGAGCTGTTTTTT
CDR3 protein: CSVGWSGRPRNTGELFF
clone size: few
J gene: TRBJ2-2
D gene: -
V gene: TRBV29-1

CDR3 DNA: TGTGCCAGCAGTGAGGGTAGCGCCGGCTACGAGCAGTACTTC
CDR3 protein: CASSEGSAGYEQYF
clone size: -
J gene: TRBJ2-7
D gene: -
V gene: TRBV2

CDR3 DNA: TGTGCCAGCAGCTCGACTGGCTGGAATACGCAGTATTTT
CDR3 protein: CASSSTGWNTQYF
clone size: -
J gene: TRBJ2-3
D gene: -
V gene: TRBV5-6

CDR3 DNA: TGTGCCAGTAAGGCGGAGTTCTCTGGGGCCAACGTCCTGACTTTC
CDR3 protein: CASKAEFSGANVLTF
clone size: few
J gene: TRBJ2-6
D gene: -
V gene: TRBV19

CDR3 DNA: TGCAGTGCTTACAGGGCCCTGAGTAGCACAGATACGCAGTATTTT
CDR3 protein: CSAYRALSSTDTQYF
clone size: many
J gene: TRBJ2-3
D gene: -
V gene: TRBV20-1

CDR3 DNA: TGCAGTGCCACAGCTGCGAATGAGCAGTTCTTC
CDR3 protein: CSATAANEQFF
clone size: -
J gene: TRBJ2-1
D gene: -
V gene: TRBV20-1

CDR3 DNA: TGCGCCAGCAGACAGGGGTCCCAGAACACTGAAGCTTTCTTT
CDR3 protein: CASRQGSQNTEAFF
clone size: -
J gene: TRBJ1-1
D gene: TRBD1
V gene: TRBV5-1

CDR3 DNA: TGCAGTGCTAACAGGGGAGGCTATGGCTACACCTTC
CDR3 protein: CSANRGGYGYTF
clone size: many
J gene: TRBJ1-2
D gene: TRBD1
V gene: TRBV20-1

CDR3 DNA: TGTGCCAGCAGCCCCCGCAGGGGCTCCTACGAGCAGTACTTC
CDR3 protein: CASSPRRGSYEQYF
clone size: -
J gene: TRBJ2-7
D gene: -
V gene: TRBV11-2

CDR3 DNA: TGTGCCTGGAGTCCCAAAACCTCGGGTAGCGGGGGGGCCCGGCAAGAGACCCAGTACTTC
CDR3 protein: CAWSPKTSGSGGARQETQYF
clone size: few
J gene: TRBJ2-5
D gene: TRBD2
V gene: TRBV30

CDR3 DNA: TGTGCCAGCAGTTTGGGGGGACTAGCGGACCTCTCCTACGAGCAGTACTTC
CDR3 protein: CASSLGGLADLSYEQYF
clone size: many
J gene: TRBJ2-7
D gene: TRBD2
V gene: TRBV27

CDR3 DNA: TGTGCCAGCAGTTTCGTCAACAATGAAAAACTGTTTTTT
CDR3 protein: CASSFVNNEKLFF
clone size: few
J gene: TRBJ1-4
D gene: -
V gene: TRBV27